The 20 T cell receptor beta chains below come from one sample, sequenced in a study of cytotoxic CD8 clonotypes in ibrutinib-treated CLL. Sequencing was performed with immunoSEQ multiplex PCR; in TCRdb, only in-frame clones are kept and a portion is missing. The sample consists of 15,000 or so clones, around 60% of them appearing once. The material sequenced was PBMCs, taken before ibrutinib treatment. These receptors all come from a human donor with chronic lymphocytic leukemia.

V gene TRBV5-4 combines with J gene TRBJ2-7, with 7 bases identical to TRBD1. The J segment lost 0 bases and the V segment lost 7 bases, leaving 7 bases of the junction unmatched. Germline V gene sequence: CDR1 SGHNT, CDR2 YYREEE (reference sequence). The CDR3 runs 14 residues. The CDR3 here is CASGYDRASYEQYF. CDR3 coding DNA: TGTGCCAGCGGATATGACAGGGCCTCCTACGAGCAGTACTTC.

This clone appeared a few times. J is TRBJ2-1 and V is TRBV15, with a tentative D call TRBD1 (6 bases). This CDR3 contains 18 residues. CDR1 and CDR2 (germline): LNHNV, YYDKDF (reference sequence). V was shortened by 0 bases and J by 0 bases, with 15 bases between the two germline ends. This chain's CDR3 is CATSRDHVGDTSYNEQFF. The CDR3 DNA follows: TGTGCCACCAGCAGAGATCATGTGGGGGACACCTCCTACAATGAGCAGTTCTTC.

This CDR3 is CATAKVLAEAFF. The CDR3 DNA sequence: TGTGCTACAGCAAAAGTTTTGGCTGAAGCTTTCTTT. The chain employs TRBV6-5 and TRBJ1-1; D gene unclear. Looked up from germline, CDR1 is MNHEY and CDR2 is SVGAGI. The CDR3 runs 12 residues.

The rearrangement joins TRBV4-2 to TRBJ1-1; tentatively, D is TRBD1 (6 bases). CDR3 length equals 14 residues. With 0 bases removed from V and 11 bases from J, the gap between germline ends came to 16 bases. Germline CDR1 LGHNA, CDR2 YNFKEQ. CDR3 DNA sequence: TGTGCCAGCAGCCAAGACAGGGGAGGTGTTACGGCTTTCTTT. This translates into CASSQDRGGVTAFF.

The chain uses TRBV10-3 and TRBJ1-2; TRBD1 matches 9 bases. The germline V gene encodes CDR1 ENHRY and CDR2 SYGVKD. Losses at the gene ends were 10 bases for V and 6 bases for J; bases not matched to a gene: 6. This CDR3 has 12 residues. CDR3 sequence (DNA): TGTGCCACTACAGGGGGCCGAGATGGCTACACCTTC. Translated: CATTGGRDGYTF.

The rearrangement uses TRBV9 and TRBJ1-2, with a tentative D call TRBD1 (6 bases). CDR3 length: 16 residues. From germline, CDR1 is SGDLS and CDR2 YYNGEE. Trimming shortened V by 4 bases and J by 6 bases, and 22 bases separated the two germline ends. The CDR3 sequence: CASSNERGAVRNGYTF. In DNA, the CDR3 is TGTGCCAGCAGCAACGAGAGGGGGGCCGTGAGGAATGGCTACACCTTC.

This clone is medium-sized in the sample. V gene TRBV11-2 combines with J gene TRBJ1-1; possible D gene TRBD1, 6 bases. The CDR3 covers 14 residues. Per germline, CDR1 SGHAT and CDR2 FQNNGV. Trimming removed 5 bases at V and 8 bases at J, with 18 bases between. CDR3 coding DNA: TGTGCCAGCAGCCTCGCCCATACAGGGACGGAAGCTTTCTTT. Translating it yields CASSLAHTGTEAFF.

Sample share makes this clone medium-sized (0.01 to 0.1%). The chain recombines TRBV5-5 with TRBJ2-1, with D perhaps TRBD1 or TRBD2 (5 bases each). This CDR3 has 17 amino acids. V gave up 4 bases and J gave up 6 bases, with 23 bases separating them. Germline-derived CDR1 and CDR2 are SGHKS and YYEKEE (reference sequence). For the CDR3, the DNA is TGTGCCAGCAGCCCGCCAGGTGGGGGTCTCAGCGGCAATGAGCAGTTCTTC. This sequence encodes CASSPPGGGLSGNEQFF. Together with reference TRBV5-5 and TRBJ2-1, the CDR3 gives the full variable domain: DAGVTQSPTHLIKTRGQQVTLRCSPISGHKSVSWYQQVLGQGPQFIFQYYEKEERGRGNFPDRFSARQFPNYSSELNVNALLLGDSALYLCASSPPGGGLSGNEQFFGPGTRLTVL.

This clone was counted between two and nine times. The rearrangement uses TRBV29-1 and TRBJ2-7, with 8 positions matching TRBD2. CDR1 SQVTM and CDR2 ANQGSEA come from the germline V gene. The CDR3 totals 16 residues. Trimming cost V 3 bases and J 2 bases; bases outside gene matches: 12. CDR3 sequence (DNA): TGCAGCGTTGAGGGCTACGGGAGGGGAGTCGCCTACGAGCAGTACTTC. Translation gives CSVEGYGRGVAYEQYF.

The DNA for the CDR3 is TGTGCCAGCAGCTTGGTAGGTCCTGGGGGCACTGAAGCTTTCTTT. This gives the protein CASSLVGPGGTEAFF. The chain uses TRBV5-4 and TRBJ1-1, with D perhaps TRBD1 (5 bases). This CDR3 comprises 15 residues. Germline values: CDR1 SGHNT, CDR2 YYREEE (reference sequence). With 0 bases removed from V and 4 bases from J, the gap between germline ends came to 13 bases.

CDR3 residues: CASSLGPNNQPQHF. For the CDR3, the DNA is TGTGCCAGCAGCTTGGGCCCCAATAACCAGCCCCAGCATTTT. J is TRBJ1-5 and V is TRBV5-4; D remains unclear. The CDR3 is made up of 14 amino acids. Trimming shortened V by 0 bases and J by 7 bases, and 11 bases separated the two germline ends. Germline V gene data show CDR1 as SGHNT and CDR2 as YYREEE (reference sequence).

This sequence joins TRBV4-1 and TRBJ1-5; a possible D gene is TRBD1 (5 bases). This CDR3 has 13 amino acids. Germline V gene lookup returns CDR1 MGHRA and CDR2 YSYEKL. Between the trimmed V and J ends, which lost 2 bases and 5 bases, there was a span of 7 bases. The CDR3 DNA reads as TGCGCCAGCAGCCAATTGGGGGATCAGCCCCAGCATTTT. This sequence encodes CASSQLGDQPQHF.

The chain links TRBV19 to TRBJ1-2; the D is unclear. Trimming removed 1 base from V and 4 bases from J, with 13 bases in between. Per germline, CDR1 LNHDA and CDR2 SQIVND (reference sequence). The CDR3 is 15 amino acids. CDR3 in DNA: TGTGCCAGTAGTATAGGATTCCCTGGGTTCTATGGCTACACCTTC. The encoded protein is CASSIGFPGFYGYTF.

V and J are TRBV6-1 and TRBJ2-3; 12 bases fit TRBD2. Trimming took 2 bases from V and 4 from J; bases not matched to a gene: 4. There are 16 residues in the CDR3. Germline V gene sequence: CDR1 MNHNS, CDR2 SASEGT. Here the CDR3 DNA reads TGTGCCAGCAGTGAACTAGCGGGGGGGCTACCAGATACGCAGTATTTT. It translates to CASSELAGGLPDTQYF.

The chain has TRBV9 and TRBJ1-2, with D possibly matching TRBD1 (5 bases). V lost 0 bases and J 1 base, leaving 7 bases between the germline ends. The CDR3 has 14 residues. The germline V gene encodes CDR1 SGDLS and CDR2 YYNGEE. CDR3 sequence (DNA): TGTGCCAGCAGCGTAGTCGACAGTAACTATGGCTACACCTTC. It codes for CASSVVDSNYGYTF.

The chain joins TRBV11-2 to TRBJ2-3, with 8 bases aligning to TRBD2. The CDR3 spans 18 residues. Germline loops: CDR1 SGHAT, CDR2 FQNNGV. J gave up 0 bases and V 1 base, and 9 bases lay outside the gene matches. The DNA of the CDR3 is TGTGCCAGCAGCTTAGCTCCGGGACTAGGAACTAGCACAGATACGCAGTATTTT. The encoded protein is CASSLAPGLGTSTDTQYF. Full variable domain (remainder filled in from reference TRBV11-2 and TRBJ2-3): EAGVAQSPRYKIIEKRQSVAFWCNPISGHATLYWYQQILGQGPKLLIQFQNNGVVDDSQLPKDRFSAERLKGVDSTLKIQPAKLEDSAVYLCASSLAPGLGTSTDTQYFGPGTRLTVL.

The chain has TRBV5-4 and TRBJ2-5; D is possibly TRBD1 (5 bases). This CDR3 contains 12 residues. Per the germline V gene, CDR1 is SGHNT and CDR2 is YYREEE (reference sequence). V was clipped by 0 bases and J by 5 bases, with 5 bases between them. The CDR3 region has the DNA TGTGCCAGCAGCTTGGACAGGGAGACCCAGTACTTC. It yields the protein CASSLDRETQYF.

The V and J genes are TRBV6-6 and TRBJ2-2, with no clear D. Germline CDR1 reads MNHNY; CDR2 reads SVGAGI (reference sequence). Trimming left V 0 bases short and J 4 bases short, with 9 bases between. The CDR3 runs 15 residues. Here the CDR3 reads CASSYSQWGTGELFF. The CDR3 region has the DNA TGTGCCAGCAGTTACTCGCAGTGGGGCACCGGGGAGCTGTTTTTT.

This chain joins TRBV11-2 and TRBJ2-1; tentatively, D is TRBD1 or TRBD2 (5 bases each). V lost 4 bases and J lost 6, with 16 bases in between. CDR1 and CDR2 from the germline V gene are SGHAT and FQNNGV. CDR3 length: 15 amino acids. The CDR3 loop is CASSSILGGANEQFF. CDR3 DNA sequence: TGTGCCAGCAGCTCTATCCTTGGGGGAGCCAATGAGCAGTTCTTC. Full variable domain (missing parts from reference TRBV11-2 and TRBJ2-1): EAGVAQSPRYKIIEKRQSVAFWCNPISGHATLYWYQQILGQGPKLLIQFQNNGVVDDSQLPKDRFSAERLKGVDSTLKIQPAKLEDSAVYLCASSSILGGANEQFFGPGTRLTVL.

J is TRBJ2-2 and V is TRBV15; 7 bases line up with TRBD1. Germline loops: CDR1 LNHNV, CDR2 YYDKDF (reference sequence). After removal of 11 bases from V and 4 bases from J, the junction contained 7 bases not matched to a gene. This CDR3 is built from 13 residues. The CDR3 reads CAARTGSTGELFF. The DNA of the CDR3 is TGTGCCGCAAGGACAGGCTCCACCGGGGAGCTGTTTTTT.